Listed below are T cell receptor beta chains from one sample, sequenced in a study of T cells in Graves' hyperthyroidism and ophthalmopathy. TCRdb passed the multiplex PCR reads through MiXCR, listing each CDR3 protein once. This sample has around 720,000 distinct CDR3 sequences, with over 35% found just once. Source material: blood. These receptors were taken from a woman between 40 and 55 years old with Graves' hyperthyroidism. Both conserved end residues are part of each CDR3. The D gene is left open where the match is weak. The size field is filled for only some rows; it gives once, few, many or a size class.

V,D,J,size,DNA,CDR3
TRBV25-1,TRBD2,TRBJ2-7,many,TGTGCCAGCAGTCCCGTAGCGGGAGACTACGAGCAGTACTTC,CASSPVAGDYEQYF
TRBV7-3,.,TRBJ2-1,.,TGTGCCAGTTCACCCTCCCCCTACAATGAGCAGTTCTTC,CASSPSPYNEQFF
TRBV7-9,.,TRBJ1-3,few,TGTGCCAGCAGCGTCTTACAGCTTACTGGAAACACCATATATTTT,CASSVLQLTGNTIYF
TRBV10-2,.,TRBJ1-1,many,TGCGCCAGCAGTGACCCAGGGATGAACACTGAAGCTTTCTTT,CASSDPGMNTEAFF
TRBV24-1,.,TRBJ2-7,many,TGTGCCACCAGTGATCCGGACAGAAGATCGACCTACGAGCAGTACTTC,CATSDPDRRSTYEQYF
TRBV9,TRBD1,TRBJ1-4,.,TGTGCCAGCAGCGTAGTCAACTTTGGGTGGGACAGGTACAATGAAAAACTGTTTTTT,CASSVVNFGWDRYNEKLFF
TRBV19,.,TRBJ1-6,many,TGTGCCAGTAGCCTACCGGGTTATAATTCACCCCTCCACTTT,CASSLPGYNSPLHF
TRBV14,.,TRBJ1-1,many,TGTGCCAGCAGCCCCAGGGACAAAACTGAAGCTTTCTTT,CASSPRDKTEAFF
TRBV20-1,TRBD2,TRBJ2-5,.,TGCAGTGCTATGGGGCTAGCGGGGTGGACCCAGTACTTC,CSAMGLAGWTQYF
TRBV6-6,TRBD2,TRBJ2-5,few,TGTGCCAGCAGTCGCACCGGGTGGGCGGGAGGTCTTAAGACCCAGTACTTC,CASSRTGWAGGLKTQYF
TRBV7-8,.,TRBJ2-5,many,TGTGCCAGCAGCTTAAACCTCCAAGAGACCCAGTACTTC,CASSLNLQETQYF
TRBV12-3/TRBV12-4,.,TRBJ1-5,few,TGTGCCAGCAGTTTACGGCTGACAGGCCCCGGTCAGCCCCAGCATTTT,CASSLRLTGPGQPQHF
TRBV9,TRBD2,TRBJ2-5,many,TGTGCCAGCAGCGGGGGGGGTTCGAGTGAGACCCAGTACTTC,CASSGGGSSETQYF
TRBV11-3,TRBD1,TRBJ2-2,.,TGTGCCAGCAGTTATGACAGGGTTGCCGGGGAGCTGTTTTTT,CASSYDRVAGELFF
TRBV7-9,.,TRBJ1-6,.,TGTGCCAGTACCATACAGGGAGGCACACCCCTCCACTTT,CASTIQGGTPLHF
TRBV24-1,.,TRBJ2-7,many,TGTGCCACCAGTGATTCCAGCTACGAGCAGTACTTC,CATSDSSYEQYF
TRBV12-3/TRBV12-4,TRBD1,TRBJ1-4,few,TGTGCCAGCAGTTTTGGGACAGGGGCAAATGAAAAACTGTTTTTT,CASSFGTGANEKLFF
TRBV29-1,.,TRBJ1-1,many,TGCAGCTGCAGGGGTGTCACTGAAGCTTTCTTT,CSCRGVTEAFF
TRBV29-1,TRBD1,TRBJ1-2,many,TGCAGCGTTGCGGGACAGATAGACTATGGCTACACCTTC,CSVAGQIDYGYTF
TRBV7-7,.,TRBJ1-3,few,TGTGCCAGCAGCGTAGCCCCGGGACGGAGCTCTGGAAACACCATATATTTT,CASSVAPGRSSGNTIYF
TRBV6-5,.,TRBJ1-6,few,TGTGCCAGCAGACCTCAGGAGGGGAACGGCTCACCCCTCCACTTT,CASRPQEGNGSPLHF
TRBV7-9,.,TRBJ2-7,many,TGTGCCAGCAGTCAGGGGATAGGAAACTCCTACGAGCAGTACTTC,CASSQGIGNSYEQYF